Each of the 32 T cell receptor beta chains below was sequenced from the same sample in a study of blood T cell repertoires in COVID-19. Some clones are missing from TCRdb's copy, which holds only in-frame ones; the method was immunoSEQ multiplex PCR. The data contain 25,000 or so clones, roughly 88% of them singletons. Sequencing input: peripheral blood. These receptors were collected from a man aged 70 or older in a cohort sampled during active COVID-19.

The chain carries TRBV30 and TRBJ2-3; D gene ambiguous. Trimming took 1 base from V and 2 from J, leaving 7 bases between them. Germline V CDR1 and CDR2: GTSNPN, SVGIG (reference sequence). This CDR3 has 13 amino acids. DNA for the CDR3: TGTGCCTGGAGTGGGGCCCACACAGATACGCAGTATTTT. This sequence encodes CAWSGAHTDTQYF.

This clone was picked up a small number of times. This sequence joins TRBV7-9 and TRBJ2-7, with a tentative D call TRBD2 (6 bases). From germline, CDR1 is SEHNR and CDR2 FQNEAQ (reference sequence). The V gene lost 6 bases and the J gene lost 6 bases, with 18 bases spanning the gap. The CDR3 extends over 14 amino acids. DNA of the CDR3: TGTGCCAGCAGACCCGCGGGGCCTAGGCCCGAGCAGTACTTC. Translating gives CASRPAGPRPEQYF. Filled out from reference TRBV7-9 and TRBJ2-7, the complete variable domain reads DTGVSQNPRHKITKRGQNVTFRCDPISEHNRLYWYRQTLGQGPEFLTYFQNEAQLEKSRLLSDRFSAERPKGSFSTLEIQRTEQGDSAMYLCASRPAGPRPEQYFGPGTRLTVT.

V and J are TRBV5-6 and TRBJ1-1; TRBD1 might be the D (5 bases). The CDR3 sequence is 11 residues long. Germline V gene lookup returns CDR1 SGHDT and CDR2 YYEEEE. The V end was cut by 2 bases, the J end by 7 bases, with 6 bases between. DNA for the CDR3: TGTGCCAGCAGCTTTCAGGGTGAAGCTTTCTTT. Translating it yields CASSFQGEAFF.

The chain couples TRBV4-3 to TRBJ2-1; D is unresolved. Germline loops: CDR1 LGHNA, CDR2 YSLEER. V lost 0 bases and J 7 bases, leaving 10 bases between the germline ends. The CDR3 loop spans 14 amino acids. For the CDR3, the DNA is TGCGCCAGCAGCCAAGACTCAGGAAGGAATGAGCAGTTCTTC. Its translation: CASSQDSGRNEQFF.

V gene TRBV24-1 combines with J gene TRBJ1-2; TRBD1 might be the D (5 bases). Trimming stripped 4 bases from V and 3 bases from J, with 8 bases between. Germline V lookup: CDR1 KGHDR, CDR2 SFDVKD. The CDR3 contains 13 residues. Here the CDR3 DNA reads TGTGCCACCAGTGACTCAGGGTACTATGGCTACACCTTC. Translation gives CATSDSGYYGYTF.

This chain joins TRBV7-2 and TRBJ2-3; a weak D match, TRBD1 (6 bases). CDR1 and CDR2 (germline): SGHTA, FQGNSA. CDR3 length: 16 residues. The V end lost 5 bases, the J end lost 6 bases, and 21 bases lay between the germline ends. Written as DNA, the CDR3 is TGTGCCAGCAGCCAGGTGGGGGCGGCGGGCTTCGATACGCAGTATTTT. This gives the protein CASSQVGAAGFDTQYF.

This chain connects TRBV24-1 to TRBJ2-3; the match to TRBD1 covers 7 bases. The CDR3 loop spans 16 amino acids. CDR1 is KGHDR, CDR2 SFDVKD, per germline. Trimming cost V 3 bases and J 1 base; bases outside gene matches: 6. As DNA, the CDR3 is TGTGCCACCAGTGATGTCGCAGGGGGAGGCACAGATACGCAGTATTTT. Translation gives CATSDVAGGGTDTQYF.

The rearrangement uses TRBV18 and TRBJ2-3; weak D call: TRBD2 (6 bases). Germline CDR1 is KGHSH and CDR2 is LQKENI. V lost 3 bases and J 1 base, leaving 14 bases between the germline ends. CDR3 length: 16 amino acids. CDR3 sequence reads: CASSPLGGRGTDTQYF. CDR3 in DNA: TGTGCCAGCTCACCCCTCGGAGGGCGCGGCACAGATACGCAGTATTTT. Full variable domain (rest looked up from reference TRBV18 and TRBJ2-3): NAGVMQNPRHLVRRRGQEARLRCSPMKGHSHVYWYRQLPEEGLKFMVYLQKENIIDESGMPKERFSAEFPKEGPSILRIQQVVRGDSAAYFCASSPLGGRGTDTQYFGPGTRLTVL.

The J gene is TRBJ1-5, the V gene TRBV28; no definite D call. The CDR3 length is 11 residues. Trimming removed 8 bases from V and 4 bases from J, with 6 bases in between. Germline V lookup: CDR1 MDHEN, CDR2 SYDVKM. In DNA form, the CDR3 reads TGTGCCAGCCGTAAAAATCAGCCCCAGCATTTT. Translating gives CASRKNQPQHF.

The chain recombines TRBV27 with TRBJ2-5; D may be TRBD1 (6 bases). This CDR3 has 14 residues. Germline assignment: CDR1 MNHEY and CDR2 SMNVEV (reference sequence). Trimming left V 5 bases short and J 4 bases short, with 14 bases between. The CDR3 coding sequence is TGTGCCAGCAGTCCTCAGGGGATCCCAGAGACCCAGTACTTC. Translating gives CASSPQGIPETQYF.

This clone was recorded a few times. This CDR3 reads CASSPQYSPGNTIYF. The CDR3 bases are TGTGCCAGCTCACCACAGTACAGCCCTGGAAACACCATATATTTT. V is TRBV18 and J is TRBJ1-3; D unclear. This CDR3 region has 15 residues. The V gene lost 1 base and the J gene lost 2 bases, with 9 bases spanning the gap. Germline V gives CDR1 KGHSH, CDR2 LQKENI.

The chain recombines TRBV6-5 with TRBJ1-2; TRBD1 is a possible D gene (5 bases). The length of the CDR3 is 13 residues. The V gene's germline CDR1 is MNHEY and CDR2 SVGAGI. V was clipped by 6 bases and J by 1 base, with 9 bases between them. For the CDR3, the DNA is TGTGCCAGCAGACCTGACAGTAACTATGGCTACACCTTC. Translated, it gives CASRPDSNYGYTF.

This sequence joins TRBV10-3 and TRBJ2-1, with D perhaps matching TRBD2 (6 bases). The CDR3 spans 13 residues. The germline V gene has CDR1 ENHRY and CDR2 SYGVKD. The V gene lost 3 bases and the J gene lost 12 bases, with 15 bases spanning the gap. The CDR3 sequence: CAISDPRLEVQFF. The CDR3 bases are TGTGCCATCAGTGATCCAAGACTAGAAGTGCAGTTCTTC.

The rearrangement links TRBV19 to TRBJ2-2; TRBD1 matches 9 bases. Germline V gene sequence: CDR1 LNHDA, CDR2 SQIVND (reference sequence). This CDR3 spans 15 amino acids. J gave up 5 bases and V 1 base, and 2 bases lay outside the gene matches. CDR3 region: CASSIVGTGTGELFF. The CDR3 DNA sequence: TGTGCCAGTAGTATAGTTGGGACAGGGACCGGGGAGCTGTTTTTT.

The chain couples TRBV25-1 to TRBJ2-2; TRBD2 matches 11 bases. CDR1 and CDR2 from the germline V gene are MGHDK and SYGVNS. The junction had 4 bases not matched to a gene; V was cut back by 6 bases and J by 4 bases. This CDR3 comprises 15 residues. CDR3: CASRDGTSGTGELFF. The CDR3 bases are TGTGCCAGCAGGGACGGGACTAGCGGCACCGGGGAGCTGTTTTTT.

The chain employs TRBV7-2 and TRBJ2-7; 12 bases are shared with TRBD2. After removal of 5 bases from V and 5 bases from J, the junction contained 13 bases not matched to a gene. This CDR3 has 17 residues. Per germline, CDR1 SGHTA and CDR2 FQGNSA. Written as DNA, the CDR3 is TGTGCCAGCAGCAAAGCAGCGGCTAGCGGGAGGGCCAACGAGCAGTACTTC. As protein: CASSKAAASGRANEQYF.

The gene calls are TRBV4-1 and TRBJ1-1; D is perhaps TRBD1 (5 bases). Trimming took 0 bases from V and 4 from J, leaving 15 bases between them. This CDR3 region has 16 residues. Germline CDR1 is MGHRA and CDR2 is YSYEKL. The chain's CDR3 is CASSQDPWGVVTEAFF. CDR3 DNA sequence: TGCGCCAGCAGCCAAGACCCGTGGGGGGTTGTCACTGAAGCTTTCTTT.

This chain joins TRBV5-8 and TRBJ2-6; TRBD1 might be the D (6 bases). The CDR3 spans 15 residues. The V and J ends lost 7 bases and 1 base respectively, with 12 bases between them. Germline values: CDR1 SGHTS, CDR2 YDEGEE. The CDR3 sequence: CASGNRVSGANVLTF. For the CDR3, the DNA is TGTGCCAGCGGAAACAGGGTTTCTGGGGCCAACGTCCTGACTTTC.

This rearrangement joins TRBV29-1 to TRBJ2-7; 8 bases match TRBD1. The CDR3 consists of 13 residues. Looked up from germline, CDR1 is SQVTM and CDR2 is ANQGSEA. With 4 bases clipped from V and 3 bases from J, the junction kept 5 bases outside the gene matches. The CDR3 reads CSVANRGNYEQYF. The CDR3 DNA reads TGCAGCGTTGCGAACAGGGGGAACTACGAGCAGTACTTC.

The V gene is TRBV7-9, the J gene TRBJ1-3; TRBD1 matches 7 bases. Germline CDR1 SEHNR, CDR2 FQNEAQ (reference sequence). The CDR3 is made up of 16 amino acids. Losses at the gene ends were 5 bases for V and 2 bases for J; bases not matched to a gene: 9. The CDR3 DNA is TGTGCCAGCAGCCCCGGAACCGGGACAGCTGGAAACACCATATATTTT. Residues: CASSPGTGTAGNTIYF.

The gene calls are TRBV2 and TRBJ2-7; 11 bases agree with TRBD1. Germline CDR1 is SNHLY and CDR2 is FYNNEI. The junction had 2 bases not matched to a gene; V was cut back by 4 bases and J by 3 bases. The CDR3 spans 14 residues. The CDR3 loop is CASSGDRGYYEQYF. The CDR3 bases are TGTGCCAGCAGTGGGGACAGGGGGTACTACGAGCAGTACTTC.

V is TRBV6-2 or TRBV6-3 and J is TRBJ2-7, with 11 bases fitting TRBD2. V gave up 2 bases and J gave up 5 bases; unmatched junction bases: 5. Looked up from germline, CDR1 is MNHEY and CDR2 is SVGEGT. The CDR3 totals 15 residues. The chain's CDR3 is CASSYSLAGGNEQYF. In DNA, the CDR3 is TGTGCCAGCAGTTACAGTCTAGCGGGGGGTAACGAGCAGTACTTC.

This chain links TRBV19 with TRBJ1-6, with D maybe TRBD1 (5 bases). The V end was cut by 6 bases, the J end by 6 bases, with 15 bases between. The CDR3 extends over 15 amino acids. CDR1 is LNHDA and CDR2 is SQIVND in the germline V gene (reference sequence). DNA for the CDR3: TGTGCCAGTAGGAGGCCGGGACTGTCTAATTCACCCCTCCACTTT. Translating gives CASRRPGLSNSPLHF.

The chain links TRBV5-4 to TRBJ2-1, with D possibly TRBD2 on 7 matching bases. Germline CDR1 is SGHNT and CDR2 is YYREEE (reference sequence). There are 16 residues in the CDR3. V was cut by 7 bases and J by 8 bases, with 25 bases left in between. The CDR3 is CASSLVGRTASDEQFF. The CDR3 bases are TGTGCCAGCTCGCTTGTCGGGAGGACAGCGAGCGATGAGCAGTTCTTC. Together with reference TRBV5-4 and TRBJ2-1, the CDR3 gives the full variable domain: ETGVTQSPTHLIKTRGQQVTLRCSSQSGHNTVSWYQQALGQGPQFIFQYYREEENGRGNFPPRFSGLQFPNYSSELNVNALELDDSALYLCASSLVGRTASDEQFFGPGTRLTVL.

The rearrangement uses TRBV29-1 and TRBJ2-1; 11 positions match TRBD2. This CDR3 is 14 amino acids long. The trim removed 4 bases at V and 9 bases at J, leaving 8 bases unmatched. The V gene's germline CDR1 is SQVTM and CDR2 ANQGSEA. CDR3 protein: CSVGTSGSRVEQFF. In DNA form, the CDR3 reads TGCAGCGTTGGCACTAGCGGGAGTCGAGTTGAGCAGTTCTTC.

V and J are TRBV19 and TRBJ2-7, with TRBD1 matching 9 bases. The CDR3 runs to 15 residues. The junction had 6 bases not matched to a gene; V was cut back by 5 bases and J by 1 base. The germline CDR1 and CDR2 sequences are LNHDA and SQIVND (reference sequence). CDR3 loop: CASSDYGTGSYEQYF. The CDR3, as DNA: TGTGCCAGTAGTGACTACGGGACAGGGTCCTACGAGCAGTACTTC.

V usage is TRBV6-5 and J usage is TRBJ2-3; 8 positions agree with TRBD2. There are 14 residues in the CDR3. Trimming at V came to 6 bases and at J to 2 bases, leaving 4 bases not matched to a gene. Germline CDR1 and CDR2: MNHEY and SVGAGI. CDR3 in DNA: TGTGCCAGCAGATTAGCGGGAAACACAGATACGCAGTATTTT. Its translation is CASRLAGNTDTQYF.

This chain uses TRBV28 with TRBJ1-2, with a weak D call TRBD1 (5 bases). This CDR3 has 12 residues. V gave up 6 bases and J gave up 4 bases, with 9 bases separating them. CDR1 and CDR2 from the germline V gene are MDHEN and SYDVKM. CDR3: CASSETAYGYTF. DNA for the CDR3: TGTGCCAGCAGCGAGACAGCCTATGGCTACACCTTC.

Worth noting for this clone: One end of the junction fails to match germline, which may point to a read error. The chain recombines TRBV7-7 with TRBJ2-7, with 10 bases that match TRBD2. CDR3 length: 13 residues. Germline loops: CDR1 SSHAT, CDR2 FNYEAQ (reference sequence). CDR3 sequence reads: CASSLAGGYEQYF. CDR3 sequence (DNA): TGTGCTAGCAGCTTAGCGGGAGGCTACGAGCAGTACTTC.

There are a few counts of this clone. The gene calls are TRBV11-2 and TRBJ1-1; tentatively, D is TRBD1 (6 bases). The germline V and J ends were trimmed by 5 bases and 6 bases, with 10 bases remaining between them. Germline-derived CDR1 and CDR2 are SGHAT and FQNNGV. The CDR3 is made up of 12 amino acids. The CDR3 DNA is TGTGCCAGCAGCATCAGGGGAGCTGAAGCTTTCTTT. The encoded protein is CASSIRGAEAFF.

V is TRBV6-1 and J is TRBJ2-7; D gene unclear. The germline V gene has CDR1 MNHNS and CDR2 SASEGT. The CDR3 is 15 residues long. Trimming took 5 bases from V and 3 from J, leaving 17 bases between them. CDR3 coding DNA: TGTGCCAGCAGTCATCCCAGTGGGCCCTACTACGAGCAGTACTTC. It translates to CASSHPSGPYYEQYF.

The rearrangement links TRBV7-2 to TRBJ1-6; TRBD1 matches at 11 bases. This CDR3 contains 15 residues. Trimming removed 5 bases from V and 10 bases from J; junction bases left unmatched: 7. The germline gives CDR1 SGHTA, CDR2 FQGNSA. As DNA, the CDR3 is TGTGCCAGCAGCCGGGACAGGGGGTACGGATCACCCCTCCACTTT. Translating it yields CASSRDRGYGSPLHF. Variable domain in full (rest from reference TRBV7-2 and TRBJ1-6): GAGVSQSPSNKVTEKGKDVELRCDPISGHTALYWYRQSLGQGLEFLIYFQGNSAPDKSGLPSDRFSAERTGGSVSTLTIQRTQQEDSAVYLCASSRDRGYGSPLHFGNGTRLTVT.